This passage covers 13 T cell receptor beta chains from one sample sequenced in a study of regulatory T cells in long-lasting Graves disease. The authors built TCR beta libraries using iRepertoire HTBI primers and Arm-PCR of CDR3 regions. TCRdb analysed the multiplex PCR reads with MiXCR anew, one entry per CDR3 protein. The data show about 450,000 distinct CDR3 sequences, with around 15% seen just once and under 20% held by the top ten. As to time point: newly diagnosed GD, antithyroid drugs for less than 3 months. From RNA extracted from PBMCs, the TCR library was made. The same sample was also used in a study of T cells in Graves' hyperthyroidism and ophthalmopathy.

This material consisted of peripheral blood mononuclear cells (PBMCs), taken at new diagnosis, from a patient treated with antithyroid drugs. The receptors stem from a woman aged 45 to 65 with Graves disease.

This clonotype showed up many times. V and J are TRBV28 and TRBJ2-3; D is undetermined. CDR3 length: 15 amino acids. V dropped 7 bases and J dropped 6 bases, with 20 bases sitting between them. Per the germline V gene, CDR1 is MDHEN and CDR2 is SYDVKM. In DNA, the CDR3 is TGTGCCAGCACTCTAAACGGGTTTTCGACCGATACGCAGTATTTT. Its protein is CASTLNGFSTDTQYF.

Of note for this clonotype: A much larger clone lies a single base off, so this may be a read error. The V and J genes are TRBV3-1 and TRBJ1-1; unclear D gene. CDR3 size: 13 residues. Germline assignment: CDR1 LGHDT and CDR2 YNNKEL (reference sequence). V was shortened by 3 bases and J by 11 bases, with 16 bases between the two germline ends. The CDR3 DNA reads as TGTGCCAGCAGCCACAGCGGGAAGGTGAGCGCTTTCTTT. Encoded protein: CASSHSGKVSAFF.

This clonotype was detected a few times. The V and J genes are TRBV28 and TRBJ2-3, with D possibly TRBD2 on 5 matching bases. The CDR3 totals 16 residues. CDR1 is MDHEN and CDR2 is SYDVKM in the germline V gene. The V end lost 3 bases, the J end lost 1 base, and 14 bases lay between the germline ends. The CDR3 here is CASSFRAGHGTDTQYF. The DNA of the CDR3 is TGTGCCAGCAGTTTTAGGGCGGGCCACGGCACAGATACGCAGTATTTT.

This clonotype showed up many times. The V and J genes are TRBV2 and TRBJ1-5; no definite D call. The CDR3 extends over 14 amino acids. Germline assignment: CDR1 SNHLY and CDR2 FYNNEI. V lost 3 bases and J 0 bases, leaving 6 bases between the germline ends. As DNA, the CDR3 is TGTGCCAGCAGTGATTTAAATAGCAATCAGCCCCAGCATTTT. This codes for CASSDLNSNQPQHF.

Details on this clonotype: One junction end does not reproduce the germline sequence, and a read error may be involved. This rearrangement joins TRBV7-2 to TRBJ2-1, with 7 bases lining up with TRBD2. The CDR3 runs to 15 residues. Germline-derived CDR1 and CDR2 are SGHTA and FQGNSA. CDR3 residues: CASTLQAGDYNEQFF. The DNA of the CDR3 is TGTGCCAGCACCTTACAGGCGGGGGATTACAATGAGCAGTTCTTC.

At least ten counts were recorded for this clonotype. V gene TRBV5-4 combines with J gene TRBJ2-3; 8 nucleotides align to TRBD2. V shed 4 bases, J shed 1 base, and the junction held 8 bases outside the gene matches. CDR1 and CDR2 from the germline V gene are SGHNT and YYREEE (reference sequence). This CDR3 is built from 16 residues. This CDR3 reads CASSLRLALGTDTQYF. CDR3 DNA sequence: TGTGCCAGCAGCCTCAGACTAGCGCTGGGCACAGATACGCAGTATTTT.

V usage is TRBV12-3 or TRBV12-4 and J usage is TRBJ2-1, with 7 bases aligning to TRBD2. The CDR3 has 12 residues. V was pared by 5 bases and J by 12 bases, with 7 bases of the junction left unmatched. CDR3 bases: TGTGCCAGCAGTACCCAGACTAGCTTGCAGTTCTTC. This translates into CASSTQTSLQFF.

This clonotype was seen many times. The chain carries TRBV11-2 and TRBJ1-2; D ambiguous. Germline CDR1 SGHAT, CDR2 FQNNGV. Trimming cost V 5 bases and J 2 bases, with 12 bases left between them. The CDR3 spans 14 residues. The DNA of the CDR3 is TGTGCCAGCAGCCCCTCGTGGGGAAACTATGGCTACACCTTC. Translated: CASSPSWGNYGYTF. The whole variable domain, remainder taken from reference TRBV11-2 and TRBJ1-2, is EAGVAQSPRYKIIEKRQSVAFWCNPISGHATLYWYQQILGQGPKLLIQFQNNGVVDDSQLPKDRFSAERLKGVDSTLKIQPAKLEDSAVYLCASSPSWGNYGYTFGSGTRLTVV.

As for this clonotype: This clone may be a read error of a much larger clone one base away. The V call is TRBV7-3, the J call TRBJ2-1; TRBD2 aligns across 9 bases. Per germline, CDR1 SGHTA and CDR2 FQGTGA. After removal of 8 bases from V and 6 bases from J, the junction contained 11 bases not matched to a gene. The CDR3 runs 15 residues. Written as DNA, the CDR3 is TGTGCCAGCGGCTCACTACTAGCGGGCGGCAATGAGCAGTTCTTC. It specifies CASGSLLAGGNEQFF.

This clonotype has at least ten counts. The V call is TRBV9, the J call TRBJ2-1; TRBD2 matches 9 bases. V lost 3 bases to trimming and J lost 0 bases; unmatched junction nucleotides: 1. The CDR3 is 15 amino acids. The germline V gene has CDR1 SGDLS and CDR2 YYNGEE. CDR3 bases: TGTGCCAGCAGCGCGACTAGCGGCTCCTACAATGAGCAGTTCTTC. This gives the protein CASSATSGSYNEQFF.

V usage is TRBV4-2 and J usage is TRBJ2-7, with D perhaps being TRBD1 or TRBD2 (5 bases each). The CDR3 runs 14 residues. Germline V gene lookup returns CDR1 LGHNA and CDR2 YNFKEQ. Trimming took off 0 bases at V and 2 bases at J, with 8 bases between the two ends. This chain's CDR3 is CASSQERGPYEQYF. The CDR3 DNA follows: TGTGCCAGCAGCCAAGAGAGGGGCCCCTACGAGCAGTACTTC.

Ten or more counts support this clonotype. CDR3 nucleotides: TGTGCCAGCAGTACACAGGGAGGAAGCAATCAGCCCCAGCATTTT. Its protein is CASSTQGGSNQPQHF. V usage is TRBV12-3 or TRBV12-4 and J usage is TRBJ1-5; TRBD1 might be the D (6 bases). V lost 5 bases and J 1 base, leaving 12 bases between the germline ends. This CDR3 region has 15 residues.

This clonotype was detected a few times. The V and J genes are TRBV6-1 and TRBJ2-7; 11 bases agree with TRBD2. The CDR3 is 14 residues long. V was clipped by 6 bases and J by 1 base; unmatched bases: 2. CDR1 MNHNS and CDR2 SASEGT come from the germline V gene. The CDR3 reads CASRRLAGSYEQYF. DNA of the CDR3: TGTGCCAGCAGGAGACTAGCGGGGTCCTACGAGCAGTACTTC.